The next 27 T cell receptor beta chains were all read from a single sample in a study of spatial heterogeneity in lung cancer. TCRdb recomputed calls from the 5' RACE reads with MiXCR, one row per CDR3 protein. The sample contains roughly 3,200 distinct CDR3 sequences, around 28% of which appear only once. Stated time point: sample taken at primary tumor resection. No cell sorting; template was whole RNA from tumor, lung tissue or PBMC. This specimen consisted of PBMCs, obtained at surgery. The source is a female donor with early-stage non-small cell lung cancer.

As for this clonotype: In a library made to pick up alpha chains, this beta chain is a stray read with a size that means little. The chain uses TRBV20-1 and TRBJ2-4, with 14 bases identical to TRBD2. Unmatched junction bases numbered 14, after V lost 1 base and J lost 3 bases. Germline V lookup: CDR1 DFQATT, CDR2 SNEGSKA (reference sequence). This CDR3 region has 20 residues. CDR3 amino acids: CSARGLPGLAGVSFKNIQYF. The CDR3 DNA is TGCAGTGCTAGAGGATTACCGGGACTAGCGGGAGTAAGTTTCAAAAACATTCAGTACTTC.

Concerning this clonotype: This beta chain was picked up by a library intended for alpha chains and is off target, so its count carries little meaning. The chain couples TRBV7-9 to TRBJ2-3; D remains unclear. Per germline, CDR1 SEHNR and CDR2 FQNEAQ (reference sequence). This CDR3 is 13 amino acids long. Trimming pared 1 base from V and 2 bases from J, leaving 4 bases between. Here the CDR3 reads CASSLGATDTQYF. In DNA form, the CDR3 reads TGTGCCAGCAGCTTAGGGGCCACAGATACGCAGTATTTT. Full variable domain (missing parts from reference TRBV7-9 and TRBJ2-3): DTGVSQNPRHKITKRGQNVTFRCDPISEHNRLYWYRQTLGQGPEFLTYFQNEAQLEKSRLLSDRFSAERPKGSFSTLEIQRTEQGDSAMYLCASSLGATDTQYFGPGTRLTVL.

This clonotype qualifies as medium-sized. This beta chain is an unintended read in a library built for alpha chains; its size means little. The chain joins TRBV6-2 or TRBV6-3 to TRBJ2-1; D ambiguous. The CDR3 consists of 14 residues. Trimming stripped 0 bases from V and 4 bases from J, with 7 bases between. CDR1 and CDR2 (germline): MNHEY, SVGEGT. As DNA, the CDR3 is TGTGCCAGCAGTTACTCGAGCGAATACAATGAGCAGTTCTTC. Protein sequence: CASSYSSEYNEQFF.

In this sample, this clonotype turned up a few times. This beta chain is a stray read from a library made for alpha chains; its abundance is not meaningful. The chain has TRBV30 and TRBJ2-3; D call uncertain. The CDR3 totals 11 residues. V lost 4 bases and J 6 bases, leaving 8 bases between the germline ends. In germline, CDR1 is GTSNPN, CDR2 SVGIG (reference sequence). The CDR3: CAWTPKDTQYF. The CDR3 bases are TGTGCCTGGACCCCGAAGGATACGCAGTATTTT.

To note about this clonotype: The size of this beta chain means little, since it is a stray read in a library made for alpha chains. The CDR3 reads CSVGQGNTEAFF. The CDR3 nucleotides read TGCAGCGTTGGACAGGGGAACACTGAAGCTTTCTTT. The V call is TRBV29-1, the J call TRBJ1-1; 7 bases match TRBD1. CDR3 length: 12 amino acids. In germline, CDR1 is SQVTM, CDR2 ANQGSEA. V trimming: 4 bases; J trimming: 1 base; junction bases outside the gene matches: 0.

This clonotype came up a few times. Being off target in a library aimed at alpha chains, this beta chain has a size of little meaning. The chain recombines TRBV3-1 with TRBJ2-7, with D unclear. Trimming stripped 4 bases from V and 2 bases from J, with 15 bases between. The germline V gene encodes CDR1 LGHDT and CDR2 YNNKEL (reference sequence). The length of the CDR3 is 15 residues. The CDR3 nucleotides read TGTGCCAGCAGCCCAGAGACCCAATCCACCTACGAGCAGTACTTC. It specifies CASSPETQSTYEQYF.

Note on this clonotype: Because the library targeted alpha chains, this beta chain is an off-target read whose size means little. The V and J genes are TRBV4-2 and TRBJ2-5; a possible D gene is TRBD1 (6 bases). Germline V gene lookup returns CDR1 LGHNA and CDR2 YNFKEQ. This CDR3 region has 16 residues. Trimming removed 2 bases from V and 5 bases from J, with 18 bases in between. The CDR3 sequence: CASSQSGTNFGETQYF. The CDR3 region has the DNA TGTGCCAGCAGCCAATCCGGGACAAACTTCGGGGAGACCCAGTACTTC.

Note on this clonotype: A much larger clonotype is one base distant, so this may be a read error. Since the library was made to target alpha chains, this beta chain is a stray read and its abundance is not meaningful. The rearrangement joins TRBV7-9 to TRBJ2-2; no reliable D call. The ends were cut back, 5 bases at V and 3 bases at J, with 4 bases in the middle. CDR1 and CDR2 (germline): SEHNR, FQNEAQ (reference sequence). The CDR3 spans 12 residues. The CDR3 is CASSPHTGELFF. In nucleotides, the CDR3 is TGTGCCAGCAGCCCTCACACCGGGGAGCTGTTTTTT.

With respect to this clonotype: A library made for alpha chains picked up this beta chain off target, so its size means little. This sequence joins TRBV7-7 and TRBJ2-1; 9 nucleotides align to TRBD1. V lost 1 base and J lost 3; bases outside the gene matches: 7. Germline CDR1 and CDR2: SSHAT and FNYEAQ (reference sequence). The CDR3 contains 17 residues. The DNA for the CDR3 is TGTGCCAGCAGCTTAGGATTGGACAGGGGCCTCTACAATGAGCAGTTCTTC. Amino acid sequence: CASSLGLDRGLYNEQFF.

As for this clonotype: Since it is a stray read in a library aimed at alpha chains, this beta chain has a size that is not meaningful. The rearrangement uses TRBV23-1 and TRBJ2-7; D unresolved. TRBV23-1 is recorded as an ORF, its role being uncertain. The CDR3 totals 12 residues. CDR3 nucleotides: TGCGCTAAACTACCAGTCCCCTACGAGCAGTACGTC. Translating gives CAKLPVPYEQYV.

This clonotype has just a few counts. Within a library made for alpha chains, this beta chain is off target, and its count is uninformative. This chain links TRBV12-3 or TRBV12-4 with TRBJ2-7; 7 bases are shared with TRBD2. The J segment lost 0 bases and the V segment lost 2 bases, leaving 13 bases of the junction unmatched. The CDR3 is 18 residues long. The CDR3 spells CASSLREGAGALSYEQYF. The DNA of the CDR3 is TGTGCCAGCAGTTTAAGAGAAGGGGCGGGAGCACTCTCCTACGAGCAGTACTTC.

Notes on this clonotype: A library made for alpha chains picked up this beta chain off target, so its size means little. The chain employs TRBV4-1 and TRBJ2-3; unclear D gene. The V end was cut by 5 bases, the J end by 2 bases, with 11 bases between. This CDR3 is built from 14 residues. CDR1 MGHRA and CDR2 YSYEKL come from the germline V gene. This CDR3 is CASSIRRPTDTQYF. CDR3 coding DNA: TGCGCCAGCAGCATCCGTAGGCCCACAGATACGCAGTATTTT.

As concerns this clonotype: This beta chain turned up in a library designed for alpha chains; as an off-target read, its abundance says little. V and J are TRBV7-2 and TRBJ2-1, with a weak D call TRBD2 (6 bases). The CDR3 runs 14 residues. Deletions cut 5 bases from V and 6 bases from J, with 14 bases between. From germline, CDR1 is SGHTA and CDR2 FQGNSA. CDR3 DNA sequence: TGTGCCAGCAGCCCCACTAGCTGGAGCAATGAGCAGTTCTTC. Translating gives CASSPTSWSNEQFF. Variable domain in full (rest from reference TRBV7-2 and TRBJ2-1): GAGVSQSPSNKVTEKGKDVELRCDPISGHTALYWYRQSLGQGLEFLIYFQGNSAPDKSGLPSDRFSAERTGGSVSTLTIQRTQQEDSAVYLCASSPTSWSNEQFFGPGTRLTVL.

With regard to this clonotype: This beta chain represents an off-target read in a library built for alpha chains; its size is of limited meaning. CDR3 region: CASSFPTTDTQYF. CDR3 DNA: TGTGCCAGCAGTTTCCCAACCACAGATACGCAGTATTTT. The V and J genes are TRBV12-3 or TRBV12-4 and TRBJ2-3; no firm D call. Trimming took off 3 bases at V and 2 bases at J, with 6 bases between the two ends. This CDR3 is built from 13 residues.

About this clonotype: This beta chain is off target for a library built for alpha chains, so its abundance means little. The chain recombines TRBV11-2 with TRBJ2-2, with a possible D match to TRBD1 (6 bases). The V gene lost 11 bases and the J gene lost 0 bases, with 10 bases spanning the gap. CDR1 and CDR2 from the germline V gene are SGHAT and FQNNGV. The CDR3 extends over 13 amino acids. The CDR3 region is CASRTANTGELFF. DNA for the CDR3: TGTGCCTCACGGACAGCGAACACCGGGGAGCTGTTTTTT.

The sample holds a few counts of this clonotype. Since the library was made to target alpha chains, this beta chain is a stray read and its abundance is not meaningful. The chain carries TRBV7-2 and TRBJ2-3; the D is unclear. V was cut by 4 bases and J by 5 bases, with 10 bases left in between. Germline loops: CDR1 SGHTA, CDR2 FQGNSA. This CDR3 has 13 residues. The DNA for the CDR3 is TGTGCCAGCAGCTCCGCGCAGAAAGATACGCAGTATTTT. This codes for CASSSAQKDTQYF.

By frequency in the sample, this clonotype is medium-sized. Since the library was made to target alpha chains, this beta chain is a stray read and its abundance is not meaningful. This chain connects TRBV29-1 to TRBJ2-1, with TRBD1 matching 9 bases. CDR1 and CDR2 from the germline V gene are SQVTM and ANQGSEA. This CDR3 has 14 amino acids. The ends lost 6 bases at V and 4 bases at J; junction bases unmatched: 7. Written as DNA, the CDR3 is TGCAGCGTACCCGGACAGGGGCCTTACAATGAGCAGTTCTTC. Encoded protein: CSVPGQGPYNEQFF.

Note on this clonotype: For a library built for alpha chains, this beta chain is a stray read; little rests on its size. As DNA, the CDR3 is TGCAGCGTTGAAGAGGCTAGCGGAGGCACCGGGGAGCTGTTTTTT. Its protein is CSVEEASGGTGELFF. The genes are TRBV29-1 and TRBJ2-2; 7 positions match TRBD2. The CDR3 covers 15 residues. Trimming cost V 0 bases and J 4 bases; bases outside gene matches: 5. The germline V gene encodes CDR1 SQVTM and CDR2 ANQGSEA.

Note on this clonotype: This beta chain came through as a stray read in a library set up for alpha chains, and its size says little. The J gene is TRBJ2-7, the V gene TRBV2; 10 bases agree with TRBD2. Trimming removed 3 bases from V and 3 bases from J; junction bases left unmatched: 5. CDR3 size: 15 residues. CDR1 and CDR2 (germline): SNHLY, FYNNEI. CDR3 in DNA: TGTGCCAGCAGTGATTCCCCTAGCGGGGGCTACGAGCAGTACTTC. Protein: CASSDSPSGGYEQYF.

This clonotype was counted between two and nine times. Found in a library prepared for alpha chains, this beta chain is an off-target read, and its abundance has little meaning. This chain joins TRBV14 and TRBJ2-1, with D possibly being TRBD1 or TRBD2 (5 bases each). Germline V CDR1 and CDR2: SGHDN, FVKESK. The CDR3 contains 14 residues. Deletions cut 4 bases from V and 1 base from J, with 8 bases between. The DNA of the CDR3 is TGTGCCAGCAGCCCGTGGGGGTCCTACAATGAGCAGTTCTTC. It encodes CASSPWGSYNEQFF.

As regards this clonotype: Because the library targeted alpha chains, this beta chain is an off-target read whose size means little. CDR3 amino acids: CASTHPAGTEAFF. Here the CDR3 DNA reads TGTGCCAGCACCCACCCTGCCGGCACTGAAGCTTTCTTT. The chain is built from TRBV28 and TRBJ1-1; D is undetermined. The V end lost 7 bases, the J end lost 4 bases, and 13 bases lay between the germline ends. The CDR3 consists of 13 residues. The germline gives CDR1 MDHEN, CDR2 SYDVKM.

To note about this clonotype: A library prepared for alpha chains yielded this beta chain as an off-target read; its size is of little meaning. The chain employs TRBV30 and TRBJ2-2; D gene ambiguous. The V end was cut by 3 bases, the J end by 1 base, with 6 bases between. The CDR3 is made up of 13 amino acids. Germline V CDR1 and CDR2: GTSNPN, SVGIG (reference sequence). The CDR3 nucleotides read TGTGCCTGGAGCTTGGAGAACACCGGGGAGCTGTTTTTT. This translates into CAWSLENTGELFF.

A remark on this clonotype: This beta chain appears as a stray read in a library generated for alpha chains; its size is not informative. The V gene is TRBV5-6, the J gene TRBJ2-2, with TRBD1 matching 7 bases. V lost 6 bases to trimming and J lost 6 bases; unmatched junction nucleotides: 8. From germline, CDR1 is SGHDT and CDR2 YYEEEE. This CDR3 has 14 amino acids. The CDR3 sequence: CASTRQGTPGELFF. In DNA, the CDR3 is TGTGCCAGCACAAGACAGGGAACGCCCGGGGAGCTGTTTTTT.

This clonotype showed up just a few times. A library prepared for alpha chains yielded this beta chain as an off-target read; its size is of little meaning. The J gene is TRBJ2-1, the V gene TRBV2; possibly TRBD1 for D (5 bases). V shed 8 bases and J shed 9 bases, with 20 bases lying between them. The CDR3 loop spans 14 amino acids. Germline V gives CDR1 SNHLY, CDR2 FYNNEI. CDR3 protein: CASLQQLVDSEQFF. The CDR3, as DNA: TGTGCCAGCCTCCAGCAGTTAGTTGACAGTGAGCAGTTCTTC.

Comments on this clonotype: This beta chain lies outside the target of a library built for alpha chains; its clone size means little. V and J are TRBV4-1 and TRBJ2-2, with D hard to call. The germline V and J ends were trimmed by 1 base and 4 bases, with 4 bases remaining between them. CDR3 length: 13 amino acids. Germline CDR1 MGHRA, CDR2 YSYEKL. CDR3 residues: CASSQVSTGELFF. DNA of the CDR3: TGCGCCAGCAGCCAAGTTAGCACCGGGGAGCTGTTTTTT.

This clonotype is classed as medium-sized (0.01 to 0.1%). This beta chain is an unintended read in a library built for alpha chains; its size means little. J is TRBJ2-3 and V is TRBV7-2; D is unresolved. CDR1 and CDR2 from the germline V gene are SGHTA and FQGNSA. There are 13 residues in the CDR3. V was pared by 6 bases and J by 1 base, with 8 bases between. The CDR3 loop is CASRRLGTDTQYF. CDR3 nucleotide sequence: TGTGCCAGCAGGCGTCTAGGCACAGATACGCAGTATTTT.

Concerning this clonotype itself: In a library made to pick up alpha chains, this beta chain is a stray read with a size that means little. This sequence joins TRBV29-1 and TRBJ2-1, with 10 bases lining up with TRBD2. The germline V gene has CDR1 SQVTM and CDR2 ANQGSEA. After removal of 3 bases from V and 4 bases from J, the junction contained 6 bases not matched to a gene. The CDR3 is 15 amino acids. Here the CDR3 reads CSVDSGRAEYNEQFF. DNA of the CDR3: TGCAGCGTTGACAGCGGGAGGGCCGAATACAATGAGCAGTTCTTC.